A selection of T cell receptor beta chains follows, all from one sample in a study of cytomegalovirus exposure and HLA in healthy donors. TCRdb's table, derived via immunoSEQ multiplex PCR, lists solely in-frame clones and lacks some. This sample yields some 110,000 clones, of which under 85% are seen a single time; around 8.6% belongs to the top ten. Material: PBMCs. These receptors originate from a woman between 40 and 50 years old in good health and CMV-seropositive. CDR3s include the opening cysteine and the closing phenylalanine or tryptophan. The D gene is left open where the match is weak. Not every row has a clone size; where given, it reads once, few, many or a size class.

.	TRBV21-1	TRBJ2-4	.	CASSKARPGGENIQYF	TGTGCCAGCAGCAAAGCCCGACCCGGGGGTGAAAACATTCAGTACTTC
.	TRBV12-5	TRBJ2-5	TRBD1	CASDRGKGETQYF	TGTGCTAGTGACAGGGGAAAGGGAGAGACCCAGTACTTC
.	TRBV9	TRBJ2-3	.	CASSLRGSTDTQYF	TGTGCCAGCAGCTTAAGGGGCTCTACAGATACGCAGTATTTT
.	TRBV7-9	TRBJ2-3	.	CASSTFGWTDTQYF	TGTGCCAGCAGCACTTTCGGGTGGACAGATACGCAGTATTTT
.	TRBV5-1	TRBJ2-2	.	CASSANRNTGELFF	TGCGCCAGCAGCGCCAACAGGAACACCGGGGAGCTGTTTTTT
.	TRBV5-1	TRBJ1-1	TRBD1	CASSLQGVNTEAFF	TGCGCCAGCAGCTTACAGGGGGTGAACACTGAAGCTTTCTTT
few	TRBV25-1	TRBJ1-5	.	CASSAVLSNQPQHF	TGTGCCAGCAGTGCAGTTCTCTCCAATCAGCCCCAGCATTTT
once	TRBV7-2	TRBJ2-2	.	CASSSRRIQNTGELFF	TGTGCCAGCAGCTCCAGGCGTATACAGAACACCGGGGAGCTGTTTTTT
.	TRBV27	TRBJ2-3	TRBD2	CASSITQLAAPSTDTQYF	TGTGCCAGCAGTATCACCCAACTAGCGGCGCCTAGCACAGATACGCAGTATTTT
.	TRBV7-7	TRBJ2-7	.	CASSYTRGPPEYEQYF	TGTGCTAGCAGCTACACCAGGGGACCTCCGGAGTATGAGCAGTACTTC
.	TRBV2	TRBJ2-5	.	CASTVGVTQYF	TGTGCCAGCACGGTAGGGGTGACCCAGTACTTC
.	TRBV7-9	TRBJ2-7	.	CSSSEFREQYF	TGTTCCAGCAGCGAGTTCCGCGAGCAGTACTTC
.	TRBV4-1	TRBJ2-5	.	CASSQGGRRGEAQYF	TGCGCCAGCAGCCAAGGAGGTCGCAGGGGAGAGGCCCAGTACTTC
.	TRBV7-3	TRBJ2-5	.	CASSWTGGQETQYF	TGTGCCAGCAGTTGGACCGGGGGACAAGAGACCCAGTACTTC
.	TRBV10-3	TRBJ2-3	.	CAISDRGRDTQYF	TGTGCCATCAGTGACCGGGGGAGAGATACGCAGTATTTT
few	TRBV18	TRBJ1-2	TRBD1	CASSPGQGVGYTF	TGTGCCAGCTCCCCCGGACAGGGAGTTGGCTACACCTTC
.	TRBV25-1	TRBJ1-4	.	CASSVGGVGEKLFF	TGTGCCAGCAGTGTAGGCGGAGTCGGGGAAAAACTGTTTTTT
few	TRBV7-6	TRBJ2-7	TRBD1	CASSGGTGNSYEQYF	TGTGCCAGCAGCGGCGGGACAGGGAATTCCTACGAGCAGTACTTC
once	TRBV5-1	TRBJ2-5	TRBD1	CASSRDRGPETQYF	TGCGCCAGCAGCCGGGACAGGGGGCCAGAGACCCAGTACTTC
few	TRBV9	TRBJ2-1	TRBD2	CASSVASSGSLSRHNEQFF	TGTGCCAGCAGCGTAGCTTCTAGCGGGAGTTTAAGTCGGCACAATGAGCAGTTCTTC
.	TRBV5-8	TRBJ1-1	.	CASSLLQGVKAFF	TGTGCCAGCAGCCTATTACAGGGAGTGAAGGCTTTCTTT
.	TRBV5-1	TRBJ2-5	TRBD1	CASSTPGQGRGETQYF	TGCGCCAGCAGCACCCCGGGACAGGGGAGAGGAGAGACCCAGTACTTC
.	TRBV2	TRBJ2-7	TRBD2	CASRSGITETYEQYF	TGTGCCAGCAGGAGCGGGATAACGGAGACTTACGAGCAGTACTTC
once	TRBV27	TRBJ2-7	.	CASSFTVGGYEQYF	TGTGCCAGCAGTTTCACGGTGGGGGGTTACGAGCAGTACTTC
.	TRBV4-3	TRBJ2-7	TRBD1	CASSQDTGTGYVSNEQYF	TGCGCCAGCAGCCAAGACACCGGGACAGGGTACGTTTCGAACGAGCAGTACTTC
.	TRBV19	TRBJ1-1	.	CASSIFAGFRAEAFF	TGTGCCAGTAGTATTTTCGCGGGATTTAGGGCTGAAGCTTTCTTT
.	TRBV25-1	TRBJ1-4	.	CAKVTRVTNEKLFF	TGTGCCAAGGTAACGAGGGTAACTAATGAAAAACTGTTTTTT
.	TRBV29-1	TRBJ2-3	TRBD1	CSVEGYRGNTDTQYF	TGCAGCGTTGAAGGATACAGGGGGAACACAGATACGCAGTATTTT
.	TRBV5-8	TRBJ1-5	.	CASSLDGYTQPQHF	TGTGCCAGCAGCTTGGACGGGTACACTCAGCCCCAGCATTTT
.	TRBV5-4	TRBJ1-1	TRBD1	CASRKDRDREAFF	TGTGCCAGCAGAAAAGACAGGGATCGTGAAGCTTTCTTT
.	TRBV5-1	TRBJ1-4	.	CASSPEDGANEKLFF	TGCGCCAGCAGCCCGGAAGACGGAGCTAATGAAAAACTGTTTTTT
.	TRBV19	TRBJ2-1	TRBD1	CASSIRDSNEQFF	TGTGCCAGTAGTATTCGGGACAGCAATGAGCAGTTCTTC
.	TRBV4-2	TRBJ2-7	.	CASNQGPGAGTYEQYF	TGTGCCAGCAACCAAGGTCCAGGGGCCGGAACCTACGAGCAGTACTTC
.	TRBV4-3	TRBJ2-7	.	CASSQDPGSYEQYF	TGCGCCAGCAGCCAAGATCCCGGTTCCTACGAGCAGTACTTC
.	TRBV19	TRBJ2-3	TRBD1	CASTIGTGATDTQYF	TGTGCCAGTACAATCGGGACAGGGGCCACAGATACGCAGTATTTT
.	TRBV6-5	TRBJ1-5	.	CASRRIRGQPQHF	TGTGCCAGCAGGCGTATTAGGGGTCAGCCCCAGCATTTT
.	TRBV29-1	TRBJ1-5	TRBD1	CSENRGFLGPQHF	TGCAGCGAAAACAGGGGTTTCTTGGGGCCCCAGCATTTT
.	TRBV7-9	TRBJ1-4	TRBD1	CSSSPMGNRGNEKLFF	TGTTCCAGCAGCCCAATGGGGAACAGGGGGAATGAAAAACTGTTTTTT
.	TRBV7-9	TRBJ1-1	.	CASSFGGDAFF	TGTGCCAGCAGCTTCGGGGGAGACGCTTTCTTT
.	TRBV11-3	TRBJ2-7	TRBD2	CASSSGRGTSAYEQYF	TGTGCCAGCAGCTCGGGCCGCGGGACTAGCGCCTACGAGCAGTACTTC
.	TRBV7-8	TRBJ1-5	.	CASSPVGGQPQHF	TGTGCCAGCAGTCCGGTTGGCGGGCAGCCCCAGCATTTT
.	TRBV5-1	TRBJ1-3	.	CASSSGGSPGYLRQNTIYF	TGCGCCAGCAGCTCCGGTGGTAGTCCTGGGTATCTGCGGCAAAACACCATATATTTT
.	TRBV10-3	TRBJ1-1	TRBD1	CAIVPGQGANTEAFF	TGTGCCATCGTGCCGGGACAGGGGGCCAACACTGAAGCTTTCTTT
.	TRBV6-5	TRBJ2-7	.	CASSSGGPGTYEQYF	TGTGCCAGCAGTTCCGGGGGGCCCGGTACCTACGAGCAGTACTTC
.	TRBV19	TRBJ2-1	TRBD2	CASRRTSGAGVEQFF	TGTGCCAGTAGAAGAACTAGCGGGGCGGGGGTTGAGCAGTTCTTC
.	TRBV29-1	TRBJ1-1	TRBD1	CSVGQGGWNTEAFF	TGCAGCGTTGGACAGGGTGGATGGAACACTGAAGCTTTCTTT
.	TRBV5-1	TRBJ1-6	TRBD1	CASSLPLTGVINNSPLHF	TGCGCCAGCAGCTTGCCTTTGACAGGGGTCATTAATAATTCACCCCTCCACTTT
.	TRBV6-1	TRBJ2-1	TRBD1	CASGTGGREQFF	TGTGCCAGCGGGACAGGGGGCCGTGAGCAGTTCTTC
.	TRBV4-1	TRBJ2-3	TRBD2	CASSQTSGDTDTQYF	TGCGCCAGCAGCCAAACTAGCGGGGACACAGATACGCAGTATTTT